The sequence of this TCR beta chain was determined in a study of blood T cell repertoires in COVID-19. Study summary: Samples of COVID-19 (acute and convalescent) were obtained from the United States, Italy and Spain. T cells, B-cell-depleted T cells, or PBMCs provided the cDNA or gDNA that served as material.

The CDR3 consists of 17 residues. From germline, CDR1 is LNHDA and CDR2 SQIVND (reference sequence). V dropped 1 base and J dropped 5 bases, with 17 bases sitting between them. How the authors handled the data: Cell counts per sample came from amplifying reference gene primers. Profiled with immunoSEQ multiplex PCR; TCRdb holds only in-frame clones, not every one. V and J calls and clone size are those listed in that table; D and trimming were worked out from the DNA. The sample lists 100,000 or so clones, about 91% occurring once. This TCR was recovered from a man between 18 and 35 years old with acute or convalescent COVID-19. The chain links TRBV19 to TRBJ2-2; TRBD1 is a possible D gene (6 bases). The sample comprised peripheral blood. CDR3 in DNA: TGTGCCAGTAGTATAGTCAGGGGCTCCTTCGGGACCGGGGAGCTGTTTTTT. This encodes CASSIVRGSFGTGELFF.